This TCR beta chain was documented in a study of T cell therapy after organ transplantation. Whole-study context: T cells were expanded two to three weeks with 30 CMV class I/II epitopes. Long-term post-therapy blood was drawn 20 to 29 weeks after therapy ended.

J was trimmed by 1 base and V by 1 base; bases with no gene match: 9. Germline V CDR1 and CDR2: SGHTS, YDEGEE. CDR3 length: 17 residues. General study findings and limits: Endogenous clonotypes not in therapy products appeared after therapy alongside transferred ones.

Here immunoSEQ multiplex PCR was the method, and the copy in TCRdb shows in-frame clones only, minus some. Of roughly 3,500 clones in the sample, 55% to 75% were seen once. Turning to this clone: What it binds is not known.

The time point was: 20-29 weeks after completion of therapy. These patients had received solid-organ transplants and had drug-resistant or recurrent cytomegalovirus. Sequencing was performed on CD8+ T cells from blood, taken after autologous CMV-specific T cell therapy. The J gene is TRBJ2-5, the V gene TRBV5-8; TRBD2 aligns across 8 bases. The TCR comes from a human patient who had received a solid organ transplant and had CMV disease. The graft donor may have contributed some T cells. DNA for the CDR3: TGTGCCAGCAGCTTGTATTCCGGGAGGGGATTCCAAGAGACCCAGTACTTC. This encodes CASSLYSGRGFQETQYF.